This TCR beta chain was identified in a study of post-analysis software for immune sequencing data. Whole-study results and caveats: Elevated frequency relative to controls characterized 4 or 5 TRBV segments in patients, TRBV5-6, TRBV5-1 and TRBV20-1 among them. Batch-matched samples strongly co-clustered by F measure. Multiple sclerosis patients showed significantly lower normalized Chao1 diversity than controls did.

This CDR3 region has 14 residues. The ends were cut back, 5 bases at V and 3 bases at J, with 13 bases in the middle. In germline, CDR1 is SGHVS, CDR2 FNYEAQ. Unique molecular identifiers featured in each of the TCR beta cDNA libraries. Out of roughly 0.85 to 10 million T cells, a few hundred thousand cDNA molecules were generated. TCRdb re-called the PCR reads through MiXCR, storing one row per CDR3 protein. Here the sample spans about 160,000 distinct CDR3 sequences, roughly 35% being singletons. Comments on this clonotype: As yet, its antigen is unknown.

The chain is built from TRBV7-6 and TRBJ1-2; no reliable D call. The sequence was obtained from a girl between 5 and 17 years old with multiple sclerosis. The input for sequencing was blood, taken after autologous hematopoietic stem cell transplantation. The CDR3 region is CASSPQHKDYGYTF. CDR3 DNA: TGTGCCAGCAGCCCCCAACACAAGGACTATGGCTACACCTTC.